This TCR beta chain comes out of a study of blood T cell repertoires in COVID-19 (dated by TCRdb to about 2020). Notes on the research overall: Samples covering the acute and convalescent phases of COVID-19 were provided by collaborators in the United States, Italy and Spain. Where HLA class I and class II types were available, the types were taken from metadata supplied by the sample provider, not from assay-based typing. Deeply sampled blood TCRbeta repertoires from subjects exposed to, actively infected with, or recovered from COVID-19 were included in the dataset. Samples came from the ongoing ImmuneRACE study (first 160 participants) plus 1,254 subjects from 6 global collaborators. The repertoires were released in a freely available public database intended as a resource for research on the immune response to SARS-CoV-2. The prospective study material was composed of cDNA or gDNA derived from T cells, B-cell-depleted T cells, or PBMCs. The sample metadata nearly always contained a de-identified subject ID, COVID-19 status, age in years and sex. The study at large found these results: The quantity of clinical and demographic metadata differed by source and by participant and was supplied without curation.

The collaborating institutions used their own protocols to collect whole blood in K2EDTA tubes. For TCRbeta analysis, collaborators shipped samples as frozen whole blood, isolated PBMCs, or DNA extracted from either of those sample types. In the case of this clone: Its antigen is still unknown. No much larger clone exists at a distance of one base, and base qualities are not known.

TCRbeta CDR3 regions were amplified from genomic DNA by means of the immunoSEQ Assay, a bias-controlled multiplex PCR. As for the authors' bioinformatics: The number of nucleated cells in each sample was estimated from the amplification of reference gene primers within the assay. To quantify the absolute abundance of each unique TCRbeta CDR3 rearrangement, sequence reads were collapsed and filtered. For each sample, productive Simpson clonality was calculated as the square root of Simpson's diversity index across productive rearrangements. Sourced from immuneACCESS, this table was stored by TCRdb with only in-frame sequences that have V and J called. A share of the clones is absent; for the studies checked, an unresolved V gene accounts for under half, and the remainder has no known explanation. That table is the source of V, J and clone size, and D and trimming were worked out from the DNA. The sample profile shows roughly 64,000 clones; 80% to 90% of them were found once. In total, the top ten clones hold roughly 6% of the sample.

The CDR3 contains 14 residues, cysteine and phenylalanine counted. CDR3 DNA only is kept here, 42 bases in frame from base 1. The germline V gene (reference sequence) sets CDR1 to LNHNV and CDR2 to YYDKDF. V is clipped by 3 bases and J by 2 bases, and the sequence between their germline boundaries is 10 bases long. Sequences were obtained from peripheral blood. This TCR was recovered from a woman in her sixties with acute or convalescent COVID-19. The sequence links TRBV15 to TRBJ1-2; the D gene is perhaps TRBD1, from 5 matching bases. This receptor has the CDR3 CATSRSGGNYGYTF. The nucleotide sequence reads TGTGCCACCAGCAGGTCCGGGGGGAACTATGGCTACACCTTC.